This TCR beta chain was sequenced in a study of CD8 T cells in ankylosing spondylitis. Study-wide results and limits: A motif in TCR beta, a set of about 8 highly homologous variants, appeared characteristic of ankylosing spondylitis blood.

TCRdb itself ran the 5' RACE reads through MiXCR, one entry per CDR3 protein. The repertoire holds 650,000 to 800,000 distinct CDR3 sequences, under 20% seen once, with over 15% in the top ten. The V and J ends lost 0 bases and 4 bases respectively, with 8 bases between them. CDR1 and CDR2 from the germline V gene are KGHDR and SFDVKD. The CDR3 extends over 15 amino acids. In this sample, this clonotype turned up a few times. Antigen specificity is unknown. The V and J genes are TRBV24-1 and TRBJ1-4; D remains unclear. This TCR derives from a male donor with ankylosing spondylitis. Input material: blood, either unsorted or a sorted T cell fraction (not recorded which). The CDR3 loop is CATSDLGQLNEKLFF. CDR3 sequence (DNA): TGTGCCACCAGTGATTTGGGCCAGCTTAATGAAAAACTGTTTTTT.